This T cell receptor beta chain came from a study of identical twins. The study, taken as a whole, reports: Insertions ran lower in abundant cord blood beta clonotypes, though not in memory repertoires.

TCRdb ran MiXCR on the 5' RACE reads and lists one entry per CDR3 protein. This table holds 450,000 or so distinct CDR3 sequences, 14% found once. This clonotype was picked up many times. Its antigen is not identified. Germline CDR1 is MNHEY and CDR2 is SMNVEV (reference sequence). The junction had 2 bases not matched to a gene; V was cut back by 6 bases and J by 0 bases. The CDR3 has 14 amino acids. These sequences were also reported in another study, on yellow fever vaccine responses in identical twins.

The rearrangement uses TRBV27 and TRBJ1-3; 7 nucleotides match TRBD1. The sample consisted of CD4+ T cells sorted from blood. This sequence was found in a woman younger than 30 in good health. The CDR3 loop reads CASRGTVSGNTIYF. CDR3 nucleotides: TGTGCCAGCAGGGGGACAGTCTCTGGAAACACCATATATTTT.